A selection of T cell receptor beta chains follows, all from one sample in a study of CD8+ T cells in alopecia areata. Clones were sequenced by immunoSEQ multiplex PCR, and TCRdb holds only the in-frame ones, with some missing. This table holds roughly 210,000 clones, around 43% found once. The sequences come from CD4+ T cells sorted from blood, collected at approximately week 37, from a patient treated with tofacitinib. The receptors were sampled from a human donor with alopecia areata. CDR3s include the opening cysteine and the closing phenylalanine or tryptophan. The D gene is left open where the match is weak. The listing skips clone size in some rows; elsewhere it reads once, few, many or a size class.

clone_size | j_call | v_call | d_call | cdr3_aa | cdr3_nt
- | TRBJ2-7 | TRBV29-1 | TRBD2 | CSASKSGTLSYEQYF | TGCAGCGCCTCAAAGAGCGGGACTCTTTCCTACGAGCAGTACTTC
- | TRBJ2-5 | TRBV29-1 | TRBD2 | CSGRGLASFETQYF | TGCAGCGGTAGGGGACTAGCGTCCTTCGAGACCCAGTACTTC
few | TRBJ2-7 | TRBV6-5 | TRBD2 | CASRGLAESYEQYF | TGTGCCAGCAGGGGACTAGCGGAAAGCTATGAGCAGTACTTC
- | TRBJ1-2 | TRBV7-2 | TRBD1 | CASSLAQTGAVYGYTF | TGTGCCAGCAGCTTAGCGCAGACAGGGGCTGTCTATGGCTACACCTTC
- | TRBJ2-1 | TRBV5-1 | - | CASSLVATRNEQFF | TGCGCCAGCAGCTTGGTGGCCACTAGGAATGAGCAGTTCTTC
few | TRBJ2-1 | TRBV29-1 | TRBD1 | CSVEDQRTGTYNEQFF | TGCAGCGTTGAAGATCAAAGGACAGGGACTTACAATGAGCAGTTCTTC
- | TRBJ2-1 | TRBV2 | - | CASSGDEQFF | TGTGCCAGCAGTGGGGATGAGCAGTTCTTC
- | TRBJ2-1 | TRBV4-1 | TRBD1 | CASSPLRTGTYPYNEQFF | TGCGCCAGCAGCCCCCTTCGGACAGGGACTTACCCCTACAATGAGCAGTTCTTC
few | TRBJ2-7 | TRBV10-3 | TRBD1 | CAISDGTGGPGQYF | TGTGCCATCAGTGATGGGACAGGGGGCCCAGGGCAGTACTTC
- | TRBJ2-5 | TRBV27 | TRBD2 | CASSASGRETQYF | TGTGCCAGCAGTGCTAGCGGGAGGGAGACCCAGTACTTC
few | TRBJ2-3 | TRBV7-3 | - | CASSLISGTDTQYF | TGTGCCAGCAGCTTAATCAGCGGCACAGATACGCAGTATTTT
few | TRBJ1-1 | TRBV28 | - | CASIPPGGSRGTEAFF | TGTGCCAGCATTCCACCCGGGGGGTCCCGGGGCACTGAAGCTTTCTTT
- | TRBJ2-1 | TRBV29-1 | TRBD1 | CSVVRGQGHEQFF | TGCAGCGTGGTCCGGGGACAGGGCCATGAGCAGTTCTTC
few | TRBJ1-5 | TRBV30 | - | CAWSGRGGQPQHF | TGTGCCTGGAGTGGGAGGGGGGGACAGCCCCAGCATTTT
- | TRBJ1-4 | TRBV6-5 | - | CASSARVIF | TGTGCCAGCAGTGCCCGGGTTATTTTT
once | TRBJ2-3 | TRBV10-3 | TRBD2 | CAISESGDYSDTQYF | TGTGCCATCAGTGAGTCAGGGGACTATTCAGATACGCAGTATTTT
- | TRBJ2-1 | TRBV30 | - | CAWSGNEQFF | TGTGCCTGGTCAGGTAATGAGCAGTTCTTC
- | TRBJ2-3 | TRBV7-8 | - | CASSFQGGATDTQYF | TGTGCCAGCAGCTTTCAGGGGGGGGCCACAGATACGCAGTATTTT
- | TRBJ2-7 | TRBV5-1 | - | CASSSTHLTATYEQYF | TGCGCCAGCAGCTCAACCCACCTGACAGCAACCTACGAGCAGTACTTC
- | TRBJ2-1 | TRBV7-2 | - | CASSLRSRVDEQFF | TGTGCCAGCAGCCTCAGATCTAGAGTAGACGAGCAGTTCTTC
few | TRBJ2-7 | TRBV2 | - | CASSEFNEQYF | TGTGCCAGCAGTGAATTTAACGAGCAGTACTTC
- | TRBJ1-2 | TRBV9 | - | CASSALPGADYGYTF | TGTGCCAGCAGCGCACTCCCGGGGGCGGACTATGGCTACACCTTC
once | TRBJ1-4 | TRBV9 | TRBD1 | CASSVATGNEKLFF | TGTGCCAGCAGCGTAGCGACAGGGAACGAAAAACTGTTTTTT
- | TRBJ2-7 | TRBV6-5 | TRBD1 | CASSGQGGSYEQYF | TGTGCCAGCAGTGGACAGGGGGGCTCCTACGAGCAGTACTTC
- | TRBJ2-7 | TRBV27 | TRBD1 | CASSSHRDRSYEQYF | TGTGCCAGCAGTTCCCACCGGGACAGGTCCTACGAGCAGTACTTC
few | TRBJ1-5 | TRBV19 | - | CASKKDSSNQPQHF | TGTGCCAGTAAAAAGGACAGTAGCAATCAGCCCCAGCATTTT
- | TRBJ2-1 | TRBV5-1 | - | CASSLMQGEGNEQFF | TGCGCCAGCAGCTTGATGCAGGGTGAAGGGAATGAGCAGTTCTTC
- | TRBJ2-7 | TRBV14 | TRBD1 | CASSQATGGPYEQYF | TGTGCCAGCAGCCAAGCGACAGGGGGACCTTACGAGCAGTACTTC
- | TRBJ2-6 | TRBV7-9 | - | CASSSDVLTF | TGTGCCAGCAGCTCCGACGTCCTGACTTTC
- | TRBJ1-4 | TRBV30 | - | CAWTPGTRKLFF | TGTGCCTGGACCCCGGGGACGCGAAAACTGTTTTTT
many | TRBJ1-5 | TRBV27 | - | CASSEGAYSNQPQHF | TGTGCCAGCTCCGAAGGGGCTTATAGCAATCAGCCCCAGCATTTT
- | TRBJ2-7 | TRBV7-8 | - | CASSLSRYLYEQYF | TGTGCCAGCAGCCTAAGCCGCTACCTCTACGAGCAGTACTTC
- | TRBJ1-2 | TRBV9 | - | CASSVGQGNYGYTF | TGTGCCAGCAGCGTAGGGCAGGGAAACTATGGCTACACCTTC
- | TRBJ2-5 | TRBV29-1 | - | CSGARGRETQYF | TGCAGCGGCGCTCGGGGGAGGGAGACCCAGTACTTC
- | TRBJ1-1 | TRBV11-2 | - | CASTPTENTEAFF | TGTGCCAGCACCCCGACAGAGAACACTGAAGCTTTCTTT
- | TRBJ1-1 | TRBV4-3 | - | CASSQESGISTEAFF | TGCGCCAGCAGCCAAGAATCCGGGATTAGCACTGAAGCTTTCTTT
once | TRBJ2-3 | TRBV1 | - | CTSRPTQYF | TGCACCAGCAGACCAACGCAGTATTTT
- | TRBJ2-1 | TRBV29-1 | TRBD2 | CSVDRRVRSGRVGEQFF | TGCAGCGTTGACCGAAGGGTCCGTAGCGGGAGGGTGGGTGAGCAGTTCTTC
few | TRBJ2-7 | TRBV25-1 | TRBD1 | CASSRQGSTYEQYF | TGTGCCAGCAGTCGACAGGGGAGCACCTACGAGCAGTACTTC
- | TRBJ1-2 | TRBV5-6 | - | CASSFTGINGYTF | TGTGCCAGCAGCTTTACAGGGATCAATGGCTACACCTTC
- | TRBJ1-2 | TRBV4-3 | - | CASSQGIQGEHGYTF | TGCGCCAGCAGCCAAGGTATACAGGGAGAGCATGGCTACACCTTC
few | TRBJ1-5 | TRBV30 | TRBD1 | CAWDRDRGTQPQHF | TGTGCCTGGGACCGGGACAGGGGAACTCAGCCCCAGCATTTT
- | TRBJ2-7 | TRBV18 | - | CASSPRTYEQYF | TGTGCCAGCTCACCCAGGACCTACGAGCAGTACTTC
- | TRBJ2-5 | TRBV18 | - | CASSPPRGQETQYF | TGTGCCAGCTCACCACCCCGCGGCCAAGAGACCCAGTACTTC
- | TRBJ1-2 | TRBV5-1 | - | CASSLERGNYGYTF | TGCGCCAGCAGCTTGGAACGGGGGAACTATGGCTACACCTTC
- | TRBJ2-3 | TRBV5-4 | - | CASSLRGRASTDTQYF | TGTGCCAGCAGCCTGCGCGGACGGGCTAGCACAGATACGCAGTATTTT
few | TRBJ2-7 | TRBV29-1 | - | CSVVAGPHEQYF | TGCAGCGTTGTAGCAGGTCCCCACGAGCAGTACTTC
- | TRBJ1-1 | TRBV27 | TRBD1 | CASSQGAGTEAFF | TGTGCCAGCAGTCAGGGGGCGGGGACTGAAGCTTTCTTT
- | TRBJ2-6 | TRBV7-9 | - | CASSRVRGSGANVLTF | TGTGCCAGCAGCCGCGTCCGGGGCTCTGGGGCCAACGTCCTGACTTTC
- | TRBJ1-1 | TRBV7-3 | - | CASSRGGLAEAFF | TGTGCCAGCAGCCGTGGAGGGCTGGCTGAAGCTTTCTTT
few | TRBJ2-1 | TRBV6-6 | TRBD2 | CASSHAQGLGIEQFF | TGTGCCAGCAGTCACGCCCAGGGACTAGGAATAGAGCAGTTCTTC
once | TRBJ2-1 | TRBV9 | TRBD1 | CASGFPGGLYNEQFF | TGTGCCAGCGGATTTCCAGGGGGCCTCTACAATGAGCAGTTCTTC
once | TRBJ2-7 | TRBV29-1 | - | CSGGKGTEQYF | TGCAGCGGCGGTAAGGGGACCGAGCAGTACTTC
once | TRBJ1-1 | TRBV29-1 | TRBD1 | CSGTAGQTNTEAFF | TGCAGCGGAACCGCGGGACAGACCAACACTGAAGCTTTCTTT
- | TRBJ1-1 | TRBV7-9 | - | CASSPRWGEGAFF | TGTGCCAGCAGTCCCAGGTGGGGAGAGGGAGCTTTCTTT
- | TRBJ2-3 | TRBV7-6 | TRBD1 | CASSLLQGPDTQYF | TGTGCCAGCAGCTTATTACAGGGGCCAGATACGCAGTATTTT
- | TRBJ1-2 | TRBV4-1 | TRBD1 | CASSQDSGQGARGYTF | TGCGCCAGCAGCCAAGATTCGGGACAGGGGGCGCGGGGCTACACCTTC
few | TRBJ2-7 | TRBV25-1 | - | CASRVYYEQYF | TGTGCCAGCAGGGTTTACTACGAGCAGTACTTC